This TCR beta chain is drawn from a study of T cell repertoires in cytomegalovirus infection. Study summary: An indication of both CMV infection and matching HLA type came from public TCR beta signatures. Study results and limitations: People with CMV and the relevant HLA were identified by cumulative public TCR beta family frequency. In two of eight donors, the top clonotype was HLA-C-restricted CMV-specific.

This clonotype was counted a few times. The antigen is undetermined. The CDR3 extends over 14 amino acids. The V segment lost 4 bases and the J segment 7 bases; nucleotides outside the gene matches: 8. Germline V CDR1 and CDR2: KGHDR, SFDVKD. TCRdb re-called the reads with MiXCR, one entry per CDR3 protein. The sample shows nearly 450,000 distinct CDR3 sequences, roughly a third of them seen only once. The chain has TRBV24-1 and TRBJ1-2, with 7 bases that match TRBD1. This sequence originates from a human donor in good health (CMV status not recorded). Some clones in this sample may be carry-over from other donors' samples. The sequenced sample was PBMCs. CDR3 protein: CATSDPGTVVGYTF. In nucleotides, the CDR3 is TGTGCCACCAGTGACCCTGGGACAGTGGTTGGCTACACCTTC.